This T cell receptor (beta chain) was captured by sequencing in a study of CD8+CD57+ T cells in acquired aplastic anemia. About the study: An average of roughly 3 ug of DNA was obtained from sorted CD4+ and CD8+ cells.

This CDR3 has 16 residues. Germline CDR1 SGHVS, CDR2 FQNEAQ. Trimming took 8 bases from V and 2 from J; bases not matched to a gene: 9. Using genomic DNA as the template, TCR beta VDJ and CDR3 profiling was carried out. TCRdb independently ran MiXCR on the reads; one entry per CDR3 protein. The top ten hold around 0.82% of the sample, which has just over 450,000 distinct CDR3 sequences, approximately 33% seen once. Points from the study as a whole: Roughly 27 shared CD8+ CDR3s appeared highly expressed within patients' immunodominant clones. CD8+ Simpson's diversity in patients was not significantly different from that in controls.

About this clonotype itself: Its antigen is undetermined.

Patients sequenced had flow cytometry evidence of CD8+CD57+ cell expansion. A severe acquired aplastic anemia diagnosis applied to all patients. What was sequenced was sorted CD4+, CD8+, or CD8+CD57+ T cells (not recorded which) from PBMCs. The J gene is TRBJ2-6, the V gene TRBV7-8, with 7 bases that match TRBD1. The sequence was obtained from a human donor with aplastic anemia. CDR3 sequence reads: CASRSLDRAGANVLTF. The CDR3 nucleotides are TGTGCCAGCCGCTCCTTAGACAGGGCTGGGGCCAACGTCCTGACTTTC.